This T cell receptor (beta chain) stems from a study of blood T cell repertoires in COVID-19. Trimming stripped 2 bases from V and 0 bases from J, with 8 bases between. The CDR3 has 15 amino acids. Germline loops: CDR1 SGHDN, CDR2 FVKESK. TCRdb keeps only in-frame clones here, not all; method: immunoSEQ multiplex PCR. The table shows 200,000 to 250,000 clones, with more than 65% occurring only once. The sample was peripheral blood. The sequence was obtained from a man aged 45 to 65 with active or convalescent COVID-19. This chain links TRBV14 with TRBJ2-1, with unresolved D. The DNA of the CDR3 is TGTGCCAGCAGCCAATCCCCCAACTCCTACAATGAGCAGTTCTTC. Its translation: CASSQSPNSYNEQFF. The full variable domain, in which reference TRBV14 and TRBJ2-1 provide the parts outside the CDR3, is EAGVTQFPSHSVIEKGQTVTLRCDPISGHDNLYWYRRVMGKEIKFLLHFVKESKQDESGMPNNRFLAERTGGTYSTLKVQPAELEDSGVYFCASSQSPNSYNEQFFGPGTRLTVL.